Below, one T cell receptor (beta chain) is given with its context. The data originate from a study of cytotoxic CD8 clonotypes in ibrutinib-treated CLL. Method: immunoSEQ multiplex PCR; TCRdb's copy keeps in-frame clones and lacks some. The sample records tens of thousands of clones, 90% being singletons. The sequencing used PBMCs, collected after 12 months of ibrutinib treatment. This receptor was identified in a human donor with chronic lymphocytic leukemia.

The chain's CDR3 is CASSRQFAPGTYNNNEQFF. The CDR3 nucleotides are TGCGCCAGCAGCCGCCAGTTCGCTCCAGGGACGTACAACAACAATGAGCAGTTCTTC. V gene TRBV4-3 combines with J gene TRBJ2-1; D possibly uses TRBD1 or TRBD2 (5 bases each). V was trimmed by 4 bases and J by 5 bases, leaving 27 bases between them. The CDR3 sequence is 19 residues long. CDR1 LGHNA and CDR2 YSLEER come from the germline V gene.